This TCR beta chain was captured by sequencing in a study of blood T cell repertoires in COVID-19. Clones were read by immunoSEQ multiplex PCR, and TCRdb kept only the in-frame ones, dropping some. Altogether about 91,000 clones are present, around four fifths being singletons, with the ten largest covering around a tenth. V was pared by 2 bases and J by 0 bases, with 18 bases between. This CDR3 region has 18 residues. CDR1 SEHNR and CDR2 FQNEAQ come from the germline V gene (reference sequence). Sequencing was done on a sample of peripheral blood. This sequence originates from an elderly woman with acute or convalescent COVID-19. The chain uses TRBV7-9 and TRBJ2-3, with D tentatively TRBD2 (5 bases). CDR3 in amino acids: CASSLFSGVDSSTDTQYF. CDR3 coding DNA: TGTGCCAGCAGCTTATTCAGCGGAGTTGACTCCAGCACAGATACGCAGTATTTT.